This TCR beta chain originates from a study of T cells in Graves' hyperthyroidism and ophthalmopathy. Study findings and constraints: Ophthalmopathy was predicted by the model a median of about 6.5 months ahead of onset.

TCR beta CDR3 regions were amplified from RNA transcripts. The TCR CDR3 was amplified in a first-round RT-PCR using the HTBI primer set. TCRdb re-derived calls from the multiplex PCR reads in MiXCR, one entry per CDR3 protein. Of a few hundred thousand distinct CDR3 sequences detected, less than 20% appear once; the ten largest clones hold approximately 37%. Trimming took 3 bases from V and 8 from J; bases not matched to a gene: 4. This CDR3 region has 13 residues. CDR1 and CDR2 from the germline V gene are SGHVS and FQNEAQ. Note on this clonotype: Antigen unknown.

This clonotype was obtained from a man aged 45 to 65 with Graves' ophthalmopathy. J is TRBJ2-1 and V is TRBV7-8; 7 nucleotides agree with TRBD2. Material: blood. DNA for the CDR3: TGTGCCAGCAGCTTCGGGGCGGGAGATGAGCAGTTCTTC. It is translated as CASSFGAGDEQFF.